Below, 8 T cell receptor beta chains from the same sample are listed, as sequenced in a study of T cell responses to AZD1222 COVID-19 vaccine. Libraries were prepared by immunoSEQ multiplex PCR; TCRdb keeps only in-frame clonotypes and omits some of them. The sample records 70,000 to 95,000 clones, about nine tenths being singletons. The starting material was peripheral blood, obtained 28 days after the second AZD1222 dose. These receptors came from an adult who received the AZD1222 COVID-19 vaccine.

The chain combines TRBV3-1 (or the pseudogene TRBV3-2) with TRBJ2-2; TRBD2 matches at 7 bases. The CDR3 runs to 14 residues. J was trimmed by 4 bases and V by 4 bases; bases with no gene match: 3. CDR1 and CDR2 (germline): LGHDT, YNNKEL (reference sequence). The CDR3 bases are TGTGCCAGCAGCCGGGGGACTACCACCGGGGAGCTGTTTTTT. This sequence encodes CASSRGTTTGELFF.

The chain is built from TRBV4-1 and TRBJ2-1, with D perhaps TRBD1 or TRBD2 (5 bases each). Deletions cut 2 bases from V and 0 bases from J, with 20 bases between. This CDR3 is 19 amino acids long. In germline, CDR1 is MGHRA, CDR2 YSYEKL. CDR3 protein: CASSQSAGDGGSSYNEQFF. CDR3 nucleotides: TGCGCCAGCAGCCAAAGTGCCGGGGACGGTGGGAGCTCCTACAATGAGCAGTTCTTC.

This clone was detected only a few times. The rearrangement links TRBV28 to TRBJ1-5; 7 nucleotides match TRBD1. The CDR3 length is 16 residues. Germline lookup yields CDR1 MDHEN and CDR2 SYDVKM. V lost 6 bases, J lost 4 bases, and 12 bases stayed unmatched. The CDR3: CASSLTWDSQNQPQHF. The CDR3, as DNA: TGTGCCAGCAGCCTGACCTGGGACAGCCAAAATCAGCCCCAGCATTTT.

This clone was found once. This sequence joins TRBV27 and TRBJ2-1; the D gene is possibly TRBD2 (5 bases). CDR1 and CDR2 from the germline V gene are MNHEY and SMNVEV (reference sequence). CDR3 length equals 13 residues. V was shortened by 2 bases and J by 4 bases, with 6 bases between the two germline ends. This chain's CDR3 is CASSLGSYNEQFF. The CDR3 DNA sequence: TGTGCCAGCAGTTTAGGGAGTTACAATGAGCAGTTCTTC.

The chain recombines TRBV15 with TRBJ1-2; a weak D match, TRBD1 (6 bases). Germline V lookup: CDR1 LNHNV, CDR2 YYDKDF (reference sequence). CDR3 length equals 16 residues. Trimming shortened V by 1 base and J by 4 bases, and 16 bases separated the two germline ends. The CDR3 loop is CATSRGGLQQLYGYTF. The DNA of the CDR3 is TGTGCCACCAGCAGAGGGGGGCTGCAGCAACTCTATGGCTACACCTTC.

The chain employs TRBV19 and TRBJ1-1; D possibly corresponds to TRBD1 (5 bases). V was trimmed by 4 bases and J by 2 bases, leaving 20 bases between them. Per germline, CDR1 LNHDA and CDR2 SQIVND (reference sequence). This CDR3 has 17 residues. This CDR3 is CASSKGFRTLPNTEAFF. In DNA, the CDR3 is TGTGCCAGTAGTAAGGGGTTTCGGACCCTCCCAAACACTGAAGCTTTCTTT.

The V and J genes are TRBV18 and TRBJ1-3, with a possible D match to TRBD1 (5 bases). Germline-derived CDR1 and CDR2 are KGHSH and LQKENI. The CDR3 is 18 amino acids. The ends were cut back, 3 bases at V and 1 base at J, with 19 bases in the middle. The CDR3 DNA reads TGTGCCAGCTCACCGCTAGGTCCGGGGACGGTGTCTGGAAACACCATATATTTT. Its protein product is CASSPLGPGTVSGNTIYF.

This chain connects TRBV11-2 to TRBJ2-1; 9 positions agree with TRBD2. Losses at the gene ends were 0 bases for V and 6 bases for J; bases not matched to a gene: 6. The CDR3 length is 16 residues. CDR1 and CDR2 (germline): SGHAT, FQNNGV. In DNA form, the CDR3 reads TGTGCCAGCAGCTTAGAGACTAGCGGTCTCATCAATGAGCAGTTCTTC. It translates to CASSLETSGLINEQFF.